This T cell receptor (beta chain) came from a study of regulatory T cells in long-lasting Graves disease. The V gene's germline CDR1 is DFQATT and CDR2 SNEGSKA (reference sequence). The CDR3 covers 13 residues. As for time point: newly diagnosed GD, antithyroid drugs for less than 3 months. PBMC RNA served as the TCR library source. At least ten counts were recorded for this clonotype. Investigators prepared the TCR beta libraries by applying iRepertoire HTBI primers and Arm-PCR of CDR3 regions. TCRdb re-derived calls from the multiplex PCR reads in MiXCR, one entry per CDR3 protein. The table lists 550,000 to 650,000 distinct CDR3 sequences, approximately 16% of them singletons, with 12% in the top ten. These records were also assigned to another study, of T cells in Graves' hyperthyroidism and ophthalmopathy. From that paper: Each diagnosis drew on symptoms, thyroxine, TRAb, thyroid ultrasound and orbital computed tomography findings. First-round RT-PCR targeting the TCR CDR3 was performed with the HTBI primer set.

This chain uses TRBV20-1 with TRBJ2-1; D gene unclear. Sequenced here: peripheral blood mononuclear cells (PBMCs), sampled at new diagnosis, from a patient treated with antithyroid drugs. This sequence was found in a man aged 18 to 30 with Graves disease. CDR3 amino acids: CRPFTGGNNEQFF. CDR3 DNA sequence: TGCAGGCCGTTTACGGGTGGCAACAATGAGCAGTTCTTC.